The sequence of this TCR beta chain was determined in a study of blood T cells in healthy people across ages. Overall study findings and caveats: It was the long-lived donors that had more naive CD4+ cells and higher diversity than aged donors. Strongly correlated with naive T cell percentage was TCR beta diversity.

The table lists this clonotype with a few counts. The antigen is unknown. It was with a sample-barcoded 5' primer and a J-beta primer mix that a second PCR of roughly 6 to 12 cycles was run. Each cDNA molecule carried a tag from a template-switch adaptor that contained 12 random nucleotides. MiXCR, run by TCRdb on the 5' RACE reads, gives a single entry per CDR3 protein. The sample shows about 1.4 million distinct CDR3 sequences, 45% to 70% of them seen only once. Sample: blood. This clonotype originated in a man aged 18 to 29 in good health.

The CDR3 sequence is CASSSGTSWETQYF. CDR3 nucleotides: TGTGCCAGCAGTTCCGGGACTAGCTGGGAGACCCAGTACTTC. The chain employs TRBV6-2 or TRBV6-3 and TRBJ2-5; 9 bases are a match to TRBD2. This CDR3 is built from 14 residues. The germline CDR1 and CDR2 sequences are MNHEY and SVGEGT. V lost 4 bases to trimming and J lost 5 bases; unmatched junction nucleotides: 5.